A single sample gave rise to the 27 T cell receptor beta chains below, sequenced in a study of PD-L1 blockade in urothelial cancer. Stated time point: pretreatment peripheral blood. Libraries were prepared by immunoSEQ multiplex PCR; TCRdb keeps only in-frame clonotypes and omits some of them. The data hold 60,000 to 65,000 clones, with 81% observed a single time. The sequencing used PBMCs, collected around atezolizumab (anti-PD-L1) treatment. Receptors were obtained from a man in his sixties or seventies with urothelial cancer.

The chain couples TRBV11-2 to TRBJ1-1; D is possibly TRBD1 (5 bases). V shed 3 bases and J shed 5 bases, with 19 bases lying between them. There are 16 residues in the CDR3. CDR1 SGHAT and CDR2 FQNNGV come from the germline V gene. CDR3 loop: CASSFIRQTLRTEAFF. The CDR3 nucleotides are TGTGCCAGCAGCTTTATCCGACAGACCCTGAGGACTGAAGCTTTCTTT. Together with reference TRBV11-2 and TRBJ1-1, the CDR3 gives the full variable domain: EAGVAQSPRYKIIEKRQSVAFWCNPISGHATLYWYQQILGQGPKLLIQFQNNGVVDDSQLPKDRFSAERLKGVDSTLKIQPAKLEDSAVYLCASSFIRQTLRTEAFFGQGTRLTVV.

The rearrangement uses TRBV6-5 and TRBJ1-2; D is undetermined. Germline V gene sequence: CDR1 MNHEY, CDR2 SVGAGI. The CDR3 is 13 amino acids. With 0 bases removed from V and 8 bases from J, the gap between germline ends came to 10 bases. The CDR3 spells CASSYSSGKGYTF. DNA of the CDR3: TGTGCCAGCAGTTACTCCTCGGGTAAAGGCTACACCTTC.

The V and J genes are TRBV28 and TRBJ1-5; tentatively, D is TRBD1 (5 bases). Germline V gene data show CDR1 as MDHEN and CDR2 as SYDVKM. V was shortened by 6 bases and J by 2 bases, with 14 bases between the two germline ends. CDR3 length: 15 residues. CDR3 nucleotides: TGTGCCAGCAGCGGTTCCCGGGGGGGCAATCAGCCCCAGCATTTT. This sequence encodes CASSGSRGGNQPQHF.

The rearrangement links TRBV4-2 to TRBJ2-1, with 12 bases aligning to TRBD2. CDR1 and CDR2 (germline): LGHNA, YNFKEQ. The J segment lost 6 bases and the V segment lost 2 bases, leaving 8 bases of the junction unmatched. The CDR3 is made up of 17 amino acids. The CDR3 sequence is CASSQNLAGGPTNEQFF. The CDR3, as DNA: TGTGCCAGCAGCCAAAACCTAGCGGGAGGGCCCACCAATGAGCAGTTCTTC.

This sequence joins TRBV27 and TRBJ2-1, with a weak D call TRBD2 (5 bases). The length of the CDR3 is 12 residues. The V end was cut by 2 bases, the J end by 9 bases, with 8 bases between. Germline assignment: CDR1 MNHEY and CDR2 SMNVEV (reference sequence). The CDR3 nucleotides are TGTGCCAGCAGTTTAGGAGGTACTGAGCAGTTCTTC. Encoded protein: CASSLGGTEQFF.

This clone was detected a few times. The chain uses TRBV9 and TRBJ2-3; D uncertain. The CDR3 contains 14 residues. Trimming took off 0 bases at V and 4 bases at J, with 9 bases between the two ends. Germline V gene lookup returns CDR1 SGDLS and CDR2 YYNGEE. This chain's CDR3 is CASSVVAVADTQYF. CDR3 sequence (DNA): TGTGCCAGCAGCGTAGTGGCAGTGGCAGATACGCAGTATTTT.

The chain links TRBV5-1 to TRBJ2-3; TRBD1 matches at 8 bases. The CDR3 has 15 residues. Germline CDR1 SGHRS, CDR2 YFSETQ. The J segment lost 1 base and the V segment lost 0 bases, leaving 1 base of the junction unmatched. CDR3 residues: CASSLEDRGTDTQYF. For the CDR3, the DNA is TGCGCCAGCAGCTTGGAGGACAGGGGCACAGATACGCAGTATTTT.

Here the CDR3 reads CASSLPVTGVSHEQYF. The CDR3 region has the DNA TGTGCCAGCAGTCTCCCGGTGACAGGGGTATCCCACGAGCAGTACTTC. The chain uses TRBV28 and TRBJ2-7; 8 nucleotides match TRBD1. Germline V gives CDR1 MDHEN, CDR2 SYDVKM. After removal of 5 bases from V and 5 bases from J, the junction contained 14 bases not matched to a gene. The length of the CDR3 is 16 residues.

This rearrangement joins TRBV4-2 to TRBJ1-2; 7 bases are a match to TRBD1. Germline CDR1 reads LGHNA; CDR2 reads YNFKEQ. This CDR3 contains 15 residues. V lost 1 base to trimming and J lost 8 bases; unmatched junction nucleotides: 10. CDR3 residues: CASSQGDRELLGYTF. CDR3 DNA sequence: TGTGCCAGCAGCCAAGGAGACAGGGAACTCCTAGGCTACACCTTC.

This chain connects TRBV28 to TRBJ2-3; 14 bases map to TRBD2. The V segment lost 5 bases and the J segment 5 bases; nucleotides outside the gene matches: 3. Germline V gene data show CDR1 as MDHEN and CDR2 as SYDVKM. The CDR3 has 15 residues. CDR3 residues: CASSVGTSGRDTQYF. In DNA form, the CDR3 reads TGTGCCAGCAGTGTCGGGACTAGCGGGAGAGATACGCAGTATTTT.

The V and J genes are TRBV11-3 and TRBJ2-1; no clear D. The CDR3 runs 15 residues. V lost 2 bases and J 3 bases, leaving 11 bases between the germline ends. CDR1 and CDR2 (germline): SGHNT, YENEEA. This CDR3 reads CASSLPVQNYNEQFF. The CDR3 DNA reads as TGTGCCAGCAGCTTACCCGTGCAGAACTACAATGAGCAGTTCTTC.

This chain connects TRBV10-3 to TRBJ1-2, with D unclear. The CDR3 runs to 14 residues. The V gene's germline CDR1 is ENHRY and CDR2 SYGVKD. V was trimmed by 2 bases and J by 6 bases, leaving 13 bases between them. The DNA of the CDR3 is TGTGCCATCAGTGAGAGTTCCGGGGAGGATGGCTACACCTTC. Protein: CAISESSGEDGYTF.

Only a few counts were recorded for this clone. The chain joins TRBV19 to TRBJ2-6, with D possibly matching TRBD1 (5 bases). Germline loops: CDR1 LNHDA, CDR2 SQIVND (reference sequence). The CDR3 has 18 residues. V gave up 7 bases and J gave up 0 bases, with 19 bases separating them. The CDR3: CASTGHGFARSGANVLTF. Written as DNA, the CDR3 is TGTGCCAGTACCGGACACGGATTTGCGCGCTCTGGGGCCAACGTCCTGACTTTC. Full variable domain (missing parts from reference TRBV19 and TRBJ2-6): DGGITQSPKYLFRKEGQNVTLSCEQNLNHDAMYWYRQDPGQGLRLIYYSQIVNDFQKGDIAEGYSVSREKKESFPLTVTSAQKNPTAFYLCASTGHGFARSGANVLTFGAGSRLTVL.

V usage is TRBV9 and J usage is TRBJ2-2, with 8 bases lining up with TRBD1. J was trimmed by 1 base and V by 3 bases; bases with no gene match: 2. Germline-derived CDR1 and CDR2 are SGDLS and YYNGEE. The CDR3 has 15 residues. In nucleotides, the CDR3 is TGTGCCAGCAGCGCTGGACAGGGGAACACCGGGGAGCTGTTTTTT. Translated: CASSAGQGNTGELFF.

This chain links TRBV7-9 with TRBJ1-3; D ambiguous. The V and J ends lost 6 bases and 0 bases respectively, with 9 bases between them. This CDR3 has 14 amino acids. Germline CDR1 and CDR2: SEHNR and FQNEAQ (reference sequence). CDR3 nucleotide sequence: TGTGCCAGCAGAACCGGTACCTCTGGAAACACCATATATTTT. It translates to CASRTGTSGNTIYF.

The V call is TRBV19, the J call TRBJ2-3, with D maybe TRBD1 (6 bases). CDR1 and CDR2 (germline): LNHDA, SQIVND (reference sequence). V dropped 3 bases and J dropped 5 bases, with 18 bases sitting between them. The CDR3 runs 16 residues. CDR3 protein: CASSIVSQGWLDTQYF. CDR3 DNA sequence: TGTGCCAGTAGTATTGTCTCCCAGGGGTGGTTAGATACGCAGTATTTT.

This clone came up once. This chain joins TRBV11-3 and TRBJ2-3, with 7 positions matching TRBD2. The CDR3 has 14 residues. The V and J ends lost 4 bases and 4 bases, in that order; junction bases with no gene match: 5. CDR1 is SGHNT, CDR2 YENEEA, per germline. CDR3 DNA sequence: TGTGCCAGCAGCTCAGGAGCGGGGCCAGATACGCAGTATTTT. Amino acids: CASSSGAGPDTQYF.

This sequence joins TRBV5-1 and TRBJ2-2, with a tentative D call TRBD1 (5 bases). The CDR3 sequence is 14 residues long. Trimming pared 4 bases from V and 1 base from J, leaving 8 bases between. Germline V gives CDR1 SGHRS, CDR2 YFSETQ. CDR3 nucleotides: TGCGCCAGCAGCCCAGGGCAGAACACCGGGGAGCTGTTTTTT. Protein product: CASSPGQNTGELFF.

The chain couples TRBV12-5 to TRBJ1-1; no definite D call. Trimming cost V 3 bases and J 4 bases, with 12 bases left between them. The CDR3 extends over 14 amino acids. Per germline, CDR1 LGHNT and CDR2 FRNRAP. The CDR3 nucleotides read TGTGCTAGTGGTTTCGGCCTAGAGGCCACTGAAGCTTTCTTT. Translating gives CASGFGLEATEAFF.

The CDR3: CASGRDRDSEQFF. The CDR3, as DNA: TGCGCCAGCGGGAGGGACAGGGATAGTGAGCAGTTCTTC. V and J are TRBV5-1 and TRBJ2-1; 9 bases are shared with TRBD1. CDR1 and CDR2 from the germline V gene are SGHRS and YFSETQ. With 7 bases clipped from V and 9 bases from J, the junction kept 8 bases outside the gene matches. CDR3 size: 13 residues.

The gene calls are TRBV2 and TRBJ2-3; 9 bases are shared with TRBD2. J was trimmed by 4 bases and V by 3 bases; bases with no gene match: 5. The CDR3 contains 15 residues. CDR1 and CDR2 (germline): SNHLY, FYNNEI. CDR3 sequence reads: CASSEFSGSPDTQYF. DNA of the CDR3: TGTGCCAGCAGTGAGTTTAGCGGGAGCCCAGATACGCAGTATTTT.

A word on this clone: Other DNA variants within this sample encode the same CDR3. The chain carries TRBV5-6 and TRBJ2-7; 8 nucleotides match TRBD2. Trimming cost V 0 bases and J 3 bases; bases outside gene matches: 2. CDR1 SGHDT and CDR2 YYEEEE come from the germline V gene. This CDR3 has 14 amino acids. CDR3 sequence: CASSLGTSSYEQYF. The CDR3 region has the DNA TGTGCCAGCAGCTTGGGGACTAGCAGCTACGAGCAGTACTTC.

J is TRBJ2-7 and V is TRBV30, with D tentatively TRBD2 (5 bases). Between the trimmed V and J ends, which lost 5 bases and 2 bases, there was a span of 16 bases. Germline V lookup: CDR1 GTSNPN, CDR2 SVGIG (reference sequence). This CDR3 has 14 residues. CDR3 bases: TGTGCCTGGGATAAATACGCCGGGACCTACGAGCAGTACTTC. It codes for CAWDKYAGTYEQYF. The full variable domain, rest sourced from reference TRBV30 and TRBJ2-7, is SQTIHQWPATLVQPVGSPLSLECTVEGTSNPNLYWYRQAAGRGLQLLFYSVGIGQISSEVPQNLSASRPQDRQFILSSKKLLLSDSGFYLCAWDKYAGTYEQYFGPGTRLTVT.

This chain links TRBV7-2 with TRBJ2-7, with 7 bases lining up with TRBD1. The CDR3 has 14 amino acids. Germline V gives CDR1 SGHTA, CDR2 FQGNSA. With 3 bases clipped from V and 1 base from J, the junction kept 3 bases outside the gene matches. The CDR3 region is CASSFNRGSYEQYF. As DNA, the CDR3 is TGTGCCAGCAGCTTCAACAGGGGATCCTACGAGCAGTACTTC.

The rearrangement uses TRBV4-2 and TRBJ1-2; no firm D call. The V end was cut by 0 bases, the J end by 8 bases, with 10 bases between. CDR3 size: 13 residues. Germline V lookup: CDR1 LGHNA, CDR2 YNFKEQ. CDR3 bases: TGTGCCAGCAGCCAAGAGAGACGGCGGGGCTACACCTTC. As protein: CASSQERRRGYTF.

This chain links TRBV7-9 with TRBJ1-1; TRBD1 aligns across 8 bases. Unmatched junction bases numbered 5, after V lost 5 bases and J lost 3 bases. CDR1 is SEHNR, CDR2 FQNEAQ, per germline (reference sequence). The CDR3 contains 14 residues. The CDR3 loop reads CASSMQGADTEAFF. DNA for the CDR3: TGTGCCAGCAGCATGCAGGGGGCGGACACTGAAGCTTTCTTT.

This clone was observed a few times. V and J are TRBV11-2 and TRBJ2-7, with 9 bases lining up with TRBD2. CDR3 size: 17 residues. Germline CDR1 and CDR2: SGHAT and FQNNGV. The junction had 11 bases not matched to a gene; V was cut back by 5 bases and J by 0 bases. The CDR3 nucleotides read TGTGCCAGCAGCCCCCCCTTGGAGCGGGAGGCCTCCTACGAGCAGTACTTC. It encodes CASSPPLEREASYEQYF.